The present entry profiles one T cell receptor (beta chain) with its context. Which antigen it targets is not known. Base qualities are missing; no much larger clone stands one base away. The data were taken from a study of T cell responses to AZD1222 COVID-19 vaccine (dated by TCRdb to the early 2020s). Notes on the research overall: AZD1222 recipients with second doses at about 4 weeks or about 12 weeks were pooled, because spike-specific TCR depth and breadth did not differ between schedules. Enrollment into the trials was organized by age into subgroups of 18-55, 56-69 and 70-plus years, and those subgroups contained approximately 160, 26 and 62 TCR-sequenced participants, respectively. A total of approximately 230 trial participants underwent TCR sequencing, of whom 207 received two doses of AZD1222 and about 25 received two doses of the MenACWY control vaccine.

Reading the label with the study, this specimen's time point is: baseline before first vaccination. The vaccinee samples were drawn from two UK trials, COV001 and COV002, one of which was a single-blind randomized controlled phase 2/3 trial testing AZD1222 (ChAdOx1 nCoV-19) in healthy adults. Trial participant PBMC samples were collected at day 0 and day 28 after the second dose for TCRbeta chain sequencing. Summary of the overall study and its limitations: After two AZD1222 doses, both the breadth and the depth of spike-specific TCRs were significantly higher than at day 0 and than in MenACWY recipients. Most participants were white British and females outnumbered males, and the authors suggested that clonal diversity may have been underestimated. No day 14 peak-response samples were available, so repertoires were characterized only after the peak T cell response. The 56-69-year group was small, and its depth increase did not reach significance, likely because of low power. Only five or six AZD1222 recipients were SARS-CoV-2 seropositive at baseline, limiting conclusions about previously exposed vaccinees. The vaccine-associated CD4 TCRs covered the entire spike protein, and the dominant responses fell in regions 160-218 and 743-854. Nearly half of unique spike-specific TCRs reportedly recognized epitopes outside regions mutated in the B.1.351 and B.1.1.7 variants.

The CDR3 regions of human TCRbeta chains were analyzed by immunosequencing. On the study's bioinformatics: Repertoire TCRs were checked for matches against a reference library of SARS-CoV-2-specific TCRs that had been generated using the MIRA antigen-specificity platform. Breadth was defined as the fraction of unique TCRs that were SARS-CoV-2-associated. Depth was defined as the fraction of total T cells that were SARS-CoV-2-associated. Using the MIRA data, every spike-specific TCR was mapped to the spike region that the TCR reacted to and assigned to either a CD4 or a CD8 class. Log10-transformed breadth and depth values were compared by one-way ANOVA with Sidak's multiple comparisons tests. Here the immuneACCESS table is served through TCRdb, limited to in-frame sequences with V and J called. Missing clones are a known gap in these copies; in checked studies unresolved V genes cover under half, and the rest lacks a known reason. The V and J calls and the clone size are those of that table, but D and trimming were determined from the DNA. This sample is represented by tens of thousands of clones; just over 90% of them were singletons. Approximately 5.2% of the sample is taken by the ten largest.

The trim is 5 bases for V and 0 bases for J, with a gap of 13 bases between the germline ends. CDR1 and CDR2 are read off the germline V gene as SGHAT and FQNNGV. Including cysteine and phenylalanine, the CDR3 has 15 amino acids. Just CDR3 DNA is preserved here, 45 bases in frame from base 1. This sample comprised peripheral blood, obtained on day 0 of AZD1222 vaccination. This TCR was sampled from an adult in good health. The chain is assembled from TRBV11-2 and TRBJ1-1; the D gene cannot be resolved reliably. CDR3 reads: CASSASDLMNTEAFF. In nucleotides, the sequence is TGTGCCAGCAGCGCATCCGATCTTATGAACACTGAAGCTTTCTTT. Joined to the reference TRBV11-2 and TRBJ1-1 proteins, this CDR3 gives the full variable domain: EAGVAQSPRYKIIEKRQSVAFWCNPISGHATLYWYQQILGQGPKLLIQFQNNGVVDDSQLPKDRFSAERLKGVDSTLKIQPAKLEDSAVYLCASSASDLMNTEAFFGQGTRLTVV.